This T cell receptor (beta chain) originates from a study of T cell changes during pregnancy in multiple sclerosis. This clone was seen once. TCRdb keeps only in-frame clones here, not all; method: immunoSEQ multiplex PCR. The table lists about 75,000 clones, roughly 94% of them singletons. From germline, CDR1 is GTSNPN and CDR2 SVGIG (reference sequence). V lost 8 bases, J lost 2 bases, and 15 bases lay in between. There are 13 residues in the CDR3. The chain has TRBV30 and TRBJ1-2; D not resolved. Sequences were derived from CD4+ T cells from peripheral blood mononuclear cells, sampled after pregnancy. This TCR was sampled from a female donor with multiple sclerosis, enrolled in a pregnancy study. The CDR3, as DNA: TGTGCCGGTAGTATTCGGGAGAACTATGGCTACACCTTC. Encoded protein: CAGSIRENYGYTF.